These 5 T cell receptor beta chains were sequenced from one sample in a study of blood T cell repertoires in COVID-19 (dated by TCRdb to between 2020 and 2021). The method behind the library was the immunoSEQ multiplex PCR assay. TCRdb mirrors the immuneACCESS table, restricted to in-frame sequences. Some clones are absent from its copies; in checked studies, under half trace to an unresolved V gene, and the reason for the others is unknown. The sample contains about 280,000 clones, 85% of them found a single time. Of the sample, 2% to 3% is held by the ten largest clones. The sequenced sample consisted of PBMCs or T cells enriched from blood (not recorded which). The source of these receptors is a woman aged 45-65 years who had recovered from COVID-19.

This rearrangement joins TRBV7-2 to TRBJ1-4; TRBD1 aligns across 7 bases. CDR3 length: 13 amino acids. Per germline, CDR1 SGHTA and CDR2 FQGNSA. J lost 8 bases, V lost 1 base, and 1 base had no gene match. Written as DNA, the CDR3 is TGTGCCAGCAGCTTAGAAGGGGGCGAAAAACTGTTTTTT. It yields the protein CASSLEGGEKLFF.

The chain combines TRBV11-3 with TRBJ2-7; D is undetermined. The germline V and J ends were trimmed by 1 base and 6 bases, with 13 bases remaining between them. Germline assignment: CDR1 SGHNT and CDR2 YENEEA. The CDR3 length is 14 residues. CDR3 protein: CASSLGALSREQYF. Here the CDR3 DNA reads TGTGCCAGCAGCTTAGGGGCTCTCTCGCGCGAGCAGTACTTC.

The chain links TRBV19 to TRBJ1-5; D gene unclear. Trimming shortened V by 8 bases and J by 1 base, and 12 bases separated the two germline ends. This CDR3 spans 14 amino acids. Germline CDR1 LNHDA, CDR2 SQIVND (reference sequence). The DNA of the CDR3 is TGTGCCAGTGACACGATCGAGAGCAATCAGCCCCAGCATTTT. As protein: CASDTIESNQPQHF.

This clone appeared a few times. The chain is built from TRBV5-1 and TRBJ1-3; D gene uncertain. This CDR3 region has 14 residues. Trimming left V 5 bases short and J 0 bases short, with 9 bases between. Germline V gives CDR1 SGHRS, CDR2 YFSETQ. This CDR3 reads CASSQVLSGNTIYF. Written as DNA, the CDR3 is TGCGCCAGCAGTCAGGTACTCTCTGGAAACACCATATATTTT.

The chain is built from TRBV11-2 and TRBJ2-5, with D possibly being TRBD2 (6 bases). Germline lookup yields CDR1 SGHAT and CDR2 FQNNGV. The CDR3 contains 14 residues. V lost 5 bases and J lost 1, with 11 bases in between. The chain's CDR3 is CASSPPGSQETQYF. The CDR3, as DNA: TGTGCCAGCAGCCCCCCCGGGAGCCAAGAGACCCAGTACTTC.